This T cell receptor (beta chain) derives from a study of cytomegalovirus exposure and HLA in healthy donors. Overall study findings and caveats: Accurate predictions that matched the HLA-A and HLA-B alleles of most subjects were reportedly made from TCR beta sequences. Common viral pathogens seemed to be connected with several of the most significant clusters, according to a later analysis.

It was with 60 Vbeta and 13 Jbeta primers that the PCR ran. Libraries were prepared by immunoSEQ multiplex PCR; TCRdb keeps only in-frame clonotypes and omits some of them. Altogether roughly 200,000 clones are present, over 65% being singletons, with the ten largest covering less than 3.5%. Concerning this clone: Its antigen is as yet unknown.

The sequence was collected from a woman in her fifties or sixties in good health and CMV-seropositive. The material sequenced was PBMCs.

CDR3: CASSAGNTGEQYF. The CDR3 region has the DNA TGTGCCAGCAGCGCCGGCAATACAGGCGAGCAGTACTTC. The chain is built from TRBV9 and TRBJ2-7; D may be TRBD1 (5 bases). CDR3 length equals 13 residues. CDR1 and CDR2 (germline): SGDLS, YYNGEE. Between the trimmed V and J ends, which lost 3 bases and 6 bases, there was a span of 13 bases.